Each of the 32 T cell receptor beta chains below was sequenced from the same sample in a study of neurological immune-mediated disorders. MiXCR was run by TCRdb on the 5' RACE reads, yielding one entry per CDR3 protein. The sample consists of some 78,000 distinct CDR3 sequences, around 4.6% of them appearing once. The sample consisted of PBMCs. The receptors were sampled from a woman younger than 45 with multiple sclerosis.

This clonotype was picked up a small number of times. This chain joins TRBV20-1 and TRBJ1-4, with D unclear. Trimming left V 3 bases short and J 8 bases short, with 7 bases between. Germline-derived CDR1 and CDR2 are DFQATT and SNEGSKA (reference sequence). CDR3 length: 11 residues. CDR3 region: CSASQPEKLFF. CDR3 nucleotide sequence: TGCAGTGCTAGCCAACCCGAAAAACTGTTTTTT.

This clonotype was counted a few times. The chain combines TRBV6-5 with TRBJ2-5, with 12 bases aligning to TRBD2. Unmatched junction bases numbered 8, after V lost 6 bases and J lost 9 bases. Per the germline V gene, CDR1 is MNHEY and CDR2 is SVGAGI. The CDR3 covers 14 residues. The CDR3 DNA sequence: TGTGCCAGCAGCCCGACTAGCGGGGGAGGGGCCCAGTACTTC. This sequence encodes CASSPTSGGGAQYF.

This chain uses TRBV5-4 with TRBJ2-3, with TRBD1 as a possible D gene (6 bases). This CDR3 spans 13 amino acids. Trimming left V 9 bases short and J 6 bases short, with 17 bases between. The germline CDR1 and CDR2 sequences are SGHNT and YYREEE (reference sequence). The CDR3 loop is CAIPTGRGDTQYF. DNA of the CDR3: TGTGCCATCCCGACAGGCCGCGGGGATACGCAGTATTTT.

This clonotype was recorded at least ten times. CDR3 DNA: TGTGCCAGCAGCTTAACGGGTCCCAGCACAGATACGCAGTATTTT. It yields the protein CASSLTGPSTDTQYF. The V call is TRBV7-3, the J call TRBJ2-3; no firm D call. Germline lookup yields CDR1 SGHTA and CDR2 FQGTGA. CDR3 size: 15 residues. V was pared by 0 bases and J by 0 bases, with 7 bases between. Variable domain in full (rest from reference TRBV7-3 and TRBJ2-3): GAGVSQTPSNKVTEKGKYVELRCDPISGHTALYWYRQSLGQGPEFLIYFQGTGAADDSGLPNDRFFAVRPEGSVSTLKIQRTERGDSAVYLCASSLTGPSTDTQYFGPGTRLTVL.

This clonotype appeared many times. The rearrangement joins TRBV12-3 or TRBV12-4 to TRBJ1-2; D gene unclear. The CDR3 is made up of 11 amino acids. V shed 3 bases and J shed 13 bases, with 12 bases lying between them. The CDR3 sequence: CASSFAGPTTF. CDR3 DNA: TGTGCCAGCAGTTTCGCCGGGCCCACCACCTTC.

The CDR3, as DNA: TGTGCCAGCAGCCCCCCGACTAGCGGGAGTAATGAGCAGTTCTTC. The encoded protein is CASSPPTSGSNEQFF. The V gene is TRBV3-1, the J gene TRBJ2-1, with 12 bases identical to TRBD2. The CDR3 extends over 15 amino acids. Per the germline V gene, CDR1 is LGHDT and CDR2 is YNNKEL (reference sequence). After removal of 4 bases from V and 7 bases from J, the junction contained 5 bases not matched to a gene.

This clonotype was seen many times. This chain links TRBV14 with TRBJ2-3; possibly TRBD2 for D (5 bases). This CDR3 has 19 amino acids. CDR1 and CDR2 from the germline V gene are SGHDN and FVKESK. The V gene lost 1 base and the J gene lost 3 bases, with 23 bases spanning the gap. The CDR3 here is CASSQGTRQPLRLTDTQYF. CDR3 sequence (DNA): TGTGCCAGCAGCCAAGGAACTAGGCAACCCCTGAGGCTTACAGATACGCAGTATTTT.

In this sample, this clonotype turned up a few times. A much larger clone is a single base away; this may be a read error. CDR3 nucleotides: TGCGCCAGCAGCTTGCAGGGAGCGGAACACCTCCACTTT. It is translated as CASSLQGAEHLHF. This chain links TRBV5-1 with TRBJ1-6, with D tentatively TRBD1 (5 bases). The CDR3 contains 13 residues. Trimming cost V 1 base and J 15 bases, with 14 bases left between them. Germline values: CDR1 SGHRS, CDR2 YFSETQ. The variable domain in full, completed from reference TRBV5-1 and TRBJ1-6, reads KAGVTQTPRYLIKTRGQQVTLSCSPISGHRSVSWYQQTPGQGLQFLFEYFSETQRNKGNFPGRFSGRQFSNSRSEMNVSTLELGDSALYLCASSLQGAEHLHFGNGTRLTVT.

The sample holds many counts of this clonotype. The CDR3 coding sequence is TGCGCCAGCAGCTCCCTTGGGGCCGGGTTCGAGCAGTACTTC. It is translated as CASSSLGAGFEQYF. The rearrangement uses TRBV5-1 and TRBJ2-7; weak D call: TRBD1 (5 bases). Germline CDR1 and CDR2: SGHRS and YFSETQ. The CDR3 covers 14 residues. Trimming stripped 3 bases from V and 6 bases from J, with 16 bases between.

Many counts were recorded for this clonotype. The V gene is TRBV30, the J gene TRBJ1-5; D remains unclear. V was pared by 1 base and J by 2 bases, with 12 bases between. The CDR3 covers 15 residues. CDR1 and CDR2 from the germline V gene are GTSNPN and SVGIG (reference sequence). The DNA for the CDR3 is TGTGCCTGGAGTGGGGCAGCCGCGGGCAATCAGCCCCAGCATTTT. Translating it yields CAWSGAAAGNQPQHF.

This clonotype was found many times. The CDR3 is CASSLGLAADTQYF. CDR3 bases: TGTGCCAGCAGCTTGGGACTAGCAGCAGATACGCAGTATTTT. The chain joins TRBV6-1 to TRBJ2-3; 9 positions match TRBD2. Germline values: CDR1 MNHNS, CDR2 SASEGT. J lost 4 bases, V lost 6 bases, and 5 bases had no gene match. This CDR3 region has 14 residues.

This clonotype was seen many times. The rearrangement uses TRBV15 and TRBJ2-1; 9 bases are shared with TRBD2. There are 13 residues in the CDR3. The junction had 5 bases not matched to a gene; V was cut back by 8 bases and J by 6 bases. Germline V gene data show CDR1 as LNHNV and CDR2 as YYDKDF (reference sequence). The CDR3 region is CATARGGVNEQFF. The CDR3 DNA reads as TGTGCCACCGCGCGCGGGGGGGTCAATGAGCAGTTCTTC.

This clonotype was recorded many times. V gene TRBV20-1 combines with J gene TRBJ2-7; D remains unclear. From germline, CDR1 is DFQATT and CDR2 SNEGSKA (reference sequence). This CDR3 region has 15 residues. Trimming took off 6 bases at V and 3 bases at J, with 21 bases between the two ends. The CDR3 nucleotides are TGCAGTGCCGTTCGGCCATTCGGACGGCTCTACGAGCAGTACTTC. Protein: CSAVRPFGRLYEQYF.

As concerns this clonotype: A junction boundary mismatches the germline segment, possibly from a read error. V is TRBV6-1 and J is TRBJ2-7, with D perhaps matching TRBD1 (5 bases). Germline CDR1 and CDR2: MNHNS and SASEGT. The CDR3 has 13 amino acids. The CDR3 protein is CASSRESSYEKYF. The CDR3, as DNA: TGTGCCAGCAGCAGGGAATCCTCCTACGAGAAGTACTTC.

In this sample, this clonotype turned up many times. The chain couples TRBV7-6 to TRBJ1-3; D not resolved. CDR1 and CDR2 (germline): SGHVS, FNYEAQ. The CDR3 has 15 amino acids. Deletions cut 5 bases from V and 0 bases from J, with 11 bases between. The CDR3 reads CASSPGLFSGNTIYF. The DNA of the CDR3 is TGTGCCAGCAGCCCTGGACTATTCTCTGGAAACACCATATATTTT.

This clonotype was detected many times. The chain uses TRBV20-1 and TRBJ2-2; TRBD2 matches at 7 bases. The CDR3 is made up of 13 amino acids. Trimming removed 3 bases from V and 4 bases from J; junction bases left unmatched: 2. Germline V CDR1 and CDR2: DFQATT, SNEGSKA (reference sequence). The CDR3 is CSASGRTTGELFF. The CDR3 coding sequence is TGCAGTGCTAGCGGGAGGACCACCGGGGAGCTGTTTTTT.

This clonotype has a count of ten or more. The chain employs TRBV4-2 and TRBJ2-5; D is undetermined. The CDR3 loop spans 15 amino acids. V gave up 0 bases and J gave up 2 bases, with 10 bases separating them. CDR1 and CDR2 (germline): LGHNA, YNFKEQ. The chain's CDR3 is CASSQELSRQETQYF. The CDR3 bases are TGTGCCAGCAGCCAAGAGTTGTCTAGACAAGAGACCCAGTACTTC.

The CDR3 DNA follows: TGTGCCAGCAGCTTATGGGCCACATTAGCGGGGGAGACCCAGTACTTC. This gives the protein CASSLWATLAGETQYF. The chain employs TRBV7-6 and TRBJ2-5; the match to TRBD2 covers 8 bases. Per the germline V gene, CDR1 is SGHVS and CDR2 is FNYEAQ. V was pared by 2 bases and J by 5 bases, with 10 bases of the junction left unmatched. The CDR3 spans 16 residues.

This clonotype was counted at least ten times. This chain uses TRBV24-1 with TRBJ1-5, with 8 bases that match TRBD1. Germline CDR1 and CDR2: KGHDR and SFDVKD. The CDR3 has 15 amino acids. V dropped 5 bases and J dropped 9; count of bases not matched to a gene: 11. The DNA for the CDR3 is TGTGCCACCAGTGGCCCCGACAGGGGTGGCTGGCCCCAGCATTTT. Its protein is CATSGPDRGGWPQHF.

Many counts were recorded for this clonotype. This sequence joins TRBV28 and TRBJ2-2; tentative D call: TRBD2 (5 bases). This CDR3 spans 18 amino acids. Deletions cut 6 bases from V and 1 base from J, with 21 bases between. Germline-derived CDR1 and CDR2 are MDHEN and SYDVKM. CDR3 protein: CASSPTTSLGRNTGELFF. The CDR3 nucleotides read TGTGCCAGCAGCCCGACTACCTCCTTGGGTAGGAACACCGGGGAGCTGTTTTTT.

This chain joins TRBV20-1 and TRBJ2-6; the D gene is possibly TRBD1 (6 bases). This CDR3 spans 18 amino acids. Trimming left V 3 bases short and J 0 bases short, with 18 bases between. Germline V gene sequence: CDR1 DFQATT, CDR2 SNEGSKA (reference sequence). Here the CDR3 DNA reads TGCAGTGCTAGTTTCATATCCGGACAGCTCTCTGGGGCCAACGTCCTGACTTTC. Translated, it gives CSASFISGQLSGANVLTF.

There are many counts of this clonotype. The V call is TRBV28, the J call TRBJ1-2; D gene ambiguous. Trimming removed 8 bases from V and 2 bases from J, with 12 bases in between. Germline CDR1 reads MDHEN; CDR2 reads SYDVKM. The CDR3 is made up of 13 amino acids. Here the CDR3 DNA reads TGTGCCAGCTGGAGGGATTCGAACTATGGCTACACCTTC. It yields the protein CASWRDSNYGYTF.

This clonotype was observed at least ten times. V is TRBV7-9 and J is TRBJ1-3; D is ambiguous. Trimming cost V 3 bases and J 8 bases, with 5 bases left between them. This CDR3 contains 11 residues. Germline V gene data show CDR1 as SEHNR and CDR2 as FQNEAQ (reference sequence). Here the CDR3 reads CASSFGDTIYF. As DNA, the CDR3 is TGTGCCAGCAGCTTCGGTGACACCATATATTTT.

The V gene is TRBV12-3 or TRBV12-4, the J gene TRBJ1-2; TRBD1 aligns across 10 bases. Losses at the gene ends were 3 bases for V and 4 bases for J; bases not matched to a gene: 8. This CDR3 spans 16 amino acids. CDR3 sequence: CASSFGDRGGSYGYTF. CDR3 coding DNA: TGTGCCAGCAGTTTCGGGGACAGGGGCGGCAGCTATGGCTACACCTTC.

This clonotype appeared many times. The V call is TRBV7-9, the J call TRBJ1-1, with a possible D match to TRBD1 (5 bases). The CDR3 spans 13 residues. The germline V gene encodes CDR1 SEHNR and CDR2 FQNEAQ (reference sequence). V was shortened by 5 bases and J by 3 bases, with 10 bases between the two germline ends. The CDR3 DNA follows: TGTGCCAGCAGCGTCCGGGGGGACACTGAAGCTTTCTTT. Its protein product is CASSVRGDTEAFF.

This clonotype was recorded a few times. This chain links TRBV5-1 with TRBJ2-7, with 7 bases identical to TRBD2. CDR1 is SGHRS and CDR2 is YFSETQ in the germline V gene. V gave up 3 bases and J gave up 0 bases; unmatched junction bases: 3. This CDR3 comprises 14 residues. The CDR3 sequence: CASSWGGDSYEQYF. The CDR3 nucleotides read TGCGCCAGCAGCTGGGGAGGGGACTCCTACGAGCAGTACTTC.

This clonotype was counted many times. This rearrangement joins TRBV6-6 to TRBJ1-1, with D perhaps matching TRBD1 (5 bases). V was clipped by 10 bases and J by 0 bases, with 15 bases between them. The germline CDR1 and CDR2 sequences are MNHNY and SVGAGI (reference sequence). The CDR3 runs to 14 residues. The CDR3 reads CATSRGDVNTEAFF. The DNA of the CDR3 is TGTGCCACCTCTCGGGGGGATGTGAACACTGAAGCTTTCTTT.

This clonotype has a count of ten or more. The CDR3 bases are TGCGCCAGCAGCTTGAATACCAACACTGAAGCTTTCTTT. Its translation is CASSLNTNTEAFF. The rearrangement joins TRBV5-1 to TRBJ1-1; D unclear. This CDR3 has 13 residues. V was clipped by 1 base and J by 2 bases, with 6 bases between them. Germline V gene lookup returns CDR1 SGHRS and CDR2 YFSETQ.

The rearrangement links TRBV6-1 to TRBJ1-5, with D hard to call. This CDR3 has 14 amino acids. Germline V lookup: CDR1 MNHNS, CDR2 SASEGT. V was cut by 6 bases and J by 3 bases, with 12 bases left in between. The CDR3 DNA follows: TGTGCCAGCAGGCGGTGGGAGGACAATCAGCCCCAGCATTTT. Protein: CASRRWEDNQPQHF.

The chain recombines TRBV20-1 with TRBJ2-1; D might be TRBD2 (7 bases). CDR1 and CDR2 from the germline V gene are DFQATT and SNEGSKA (reference sequence). With 5 bases removed from V and 5 bases from J, the gap between germline ends came to 13 bases. The CDR3 has 13 residues. The CDR3 sequence: CSAEGGGHNEQFF. The CDR3, as DNA: TGCAGTGCTGAGGGCGGGGGCCACAATGAGCAGTTCTTC.

J is TRBJ2-1 and V is TRBV7-8; tentative D call: TRBD2 (5 bases). This CDR3 is built from 15 residues. CDR1 SGHVS and CDR2 FQNEAQ come from the germline V gene. V lost 4 bases and J 6 bases, leaving 16 bases between the germline ends. DNA of the CDR3: TGTGCCAGCAGCTCCCGGTGGACTGAGGGCAATGAGCAGTTCTTC. Its translation is CASSSRWTEGNEQFF.

This clonotype has at least ten counts. The V call is TRBV5-1, the J call TRBJ2-7; D possibly corresponds to TRBD1 (6 bases). V was shortened by 4 bases and J by 3 bases, with 11 bases between the two germline ends. In germline, CDR1 is SGHRS, CDR2 YFSETQ. The CDR3 consists of 13 residues. The CDR3 DNA follows: TGCGCCAGCAGCAGACCGGACAGCTACGAGCAGTACTTC. Protein: CASSRPDSYEQYF.